This T cell receptor beta chain originates from a study of CD8+ T cells in alopecia areata. Study-level background: A regimen of oral tofacitinib, 5 to 10 mg twice daily, was given to treated patients.

Stated treatment: oral pan-JAK inhibitor, 5-10 mg twice daily. Researchers gathered lesional scalp punch biopsies and peripheral blood from patients with alopecia areata. A note on this clone: The target antigen is unknown.

The CDR3 consists of 17 residues. Trimming removed 0 bases at V and 4 bases at J, with 14 bases between. Germline-derived CDR1 and CDR2 are SGHDT and YYEEEE. General study results and limits: Expanded CD8+ clones among the top 100, and scalp clonality, were significantly decreased by tofacitinib. Higher clonality and more expanded CD8+ clones appeared in lesional than normal scalp.

Reverse transcribed after extraction, RNA yielded cDNA as the sequencing template. Assay used: immunoSEQ multiplex PCR; TCRdb lists only in-frame clones, some missing. This sample has 90,000 to 130,000 clones; around 53% occur once, and the top ten carry less than 15%. The chain carries TRBV5-6 and TRBJ2-6, with D unclear. The sample in question was CD8+ T cells sorted from blood, obtained at week 24, from a patient treated with tofacitinib. This sequence was found in a human donor with alopecia areata. The CDR3 region has the DNA TGTGCCAGCAGCTTGGAACTAAATGGTCCAGGGGCCAACGTCCTGACTTTC. Residues: CASSLELNGPGANVLTF. Supplemented by reference TRBV5-6 and TRBJ2-6, the full variable domain reads DAGVTQSPTHLIKTRGQQVTLRCSPKSGHDTVSWYQQALGQGPQFIFQYYEEEERQRGNFPDRFSGHQFPNYSSELNVNALLLGDSALYLCASSLELNGPGANVLTFGAGSRLTVL.